This TCR beta chain was recovered during a study of CXCR3-negative and CXCR3-positive naive CD8 T cells. Study background: Overall TRB read output was about 140 million, and each library contained about 1.5 +/- 0.3 million reads. Study outcomes and limitations: Relative to CXCR3-negative naive cells, CXCR3-positive naive cells had more hydrophobic TRB CDR3s.

CD45RO-CCR7+CD27+CD95- cells counted as naive CD8+ T cells. The authors prepared UMI-labeled TRB cDNA libraries by 5' RACE. TCRdb reprocessed the 5' RACE reads; each CDR3 protein has one entry and no DNA is given. The sample totals about 6,900 distinct CDR3 sequences. A word on this clonotype: The antigen remains undetermined.

This CDR3 has 15 residues. The germline V gene has CDR1 KGHSH and CDR2 LQKENI. Input material: naive CXCR3+ CD8+ T cells from blood. The subset here: CD45RO-CCR7+CD27+CD95- naive CD8+ T cells expressing CXCR3 (TNR3+). The chain uses TRBV18 and TRBJ1-1; no DNA is available, so the TRBD1 call from TCRdb remains unchecked. This sequence originates from a human donor in good health. Some clones in this sample may be carry-over from other donors' samples. CDR3 amino acids: CASSQLRDSVDEAFF. The full variable domain, completed using reference TRBV18 and TRBJ1-1, is NAGVMQNPRHLVRRRGQEARLRCSPMKGHSHVYWYRQLPEEGLKFMVYLQKENIIDESGMPKERFSAEFPKEGPSILRIQQVVRGDSAAYFCASSQLRDSVDEAFFGQGTRLTVV.